A single sample gave rise to the 17 T cell receptor beta chains below, sequenced in a study of blood T cell repertoires in COVID-19. The table came from immunoSEQ multiplex PCR; TCRdb's copy has only in-frame clones and leaves some out. The sample comprises roughly 190,000 clones, around nine tenths of which are singletons, and 0.5% to 0.6% rests with the top ten. The sequenced material came from peripheral blood. The receptors were sampled from a man between 45 and 60 years old with acute or convalescent COVID-19.

The gene calls are TRBV10-3 and TRBJ2-7; 7 bases match TRBD1. Trimming took 3 bases from V and 7 from J; bases not matched to a gene: 15. Germline values: CDR1 ENHRY, CDR2 SYGVKD. This CDR3 spans 16 amino acids. The CDR3 DNA reads as TGTGCCATCAGTGAAGCGATACAGGGGATTACGAATGAGCAGTACGTC. Its protein product is CAISEAIQGITNEQYV.

The chain recombines TRBV27 with TRBJ2-1, with 8 bases aligning to TRBD1. The trim removed 6 bases at V and 5 bases at J, leaving 3 bases unmatched. Per germline, CDR1 MNHEY and CDR2 SMNVEV (reference sequence). The length of the CDR3 is 13 residues. This CDR3 is CASSTTGDNEQFF. CDR3 in DNA: TGTGCCAGCAGCACGACAGGGGACAATGAGCAGTTCTTC.

The CDR3 DNA reads TGTGCCAGCAGCCACTTTGCAGGACAGGGAACGCAGTATTTT. This codes for CASSHFAGQGTQYF. The rearrangement joins TRBV14 to TRBJ2-3; 8 bases align to TRBD1. V was clipped by 3 bases and J by 9 bases; unmatched bases: 8. The CDR3 extends over 14 amino acids. From germline, CDR1 is SGHDN and CDR2 FVKESK.

This clone showed up just once. The V call is TRBV10-3, the J call TRBJ2-1, with 7 bases lining up with TRBD2. V gave up 3 bases and J gave up 10 bases; unmatched junction bases: 15. Germline V gene data show CDR1 as ENHRY and CDR2 as SYGVKD. The CDR3 loop spans 16 amino acids. Written as DNA, the CDR3 is TGTGCCATCAGTGAATCTCTAGCGGCAACCGCCCCAGAGCAGTTCTTC. As protein: CAISESLAATAPEQFF.

This clone was detected once. This chain links TRBV9 with TRBJ2-1, with a tentative D call TRBD2 (6 bases). This CDR3 comprises 14 residues. Germline loops: CDR1 SGDLS, CDR2 YYNGEE. V lost 3 bases, J lost 6 bases, and 13 bases lay in between. The CDR3 DNA reads as TGTGCCAGCAGCGAAAGACTAGGCTCCAATGAGCAGTTCTTC. It is translated as CASSERLGSNEQFF.

The chain is built from TRBV18 and TRBJ1-5; the D gene is possibly TRBD1 (6 bases). The V gene lost 4 bases and the J gene lost 0 bases, with 10 bases spanning the gap. The germline V gene has CDR1 KGHSH and CDR2 LQKENI. The CDR3 length is 15 residues. CDR3 region: CASSRQAYSNQPQHF. CDR3 nucleotides: TGTGCCAGCTCACGACAGGCATATAGCAATCAGCCCCAGCATTTT.

V is TRBV18 and J is TRBJ2-2, with 7 bases aligning to TRBD2. V was clipped by 2 bases and J by 4 bases; unmatched bases: 4. CDR1 and CDR2 from the germline V gene are KGHSH and LQKENI. The CDR3 has 15 residues. This CDR3 reads CASSPTSSGTGELFF. The CDR3 DNA reads as TGTGCCAGCTCACCAACTTCTAGCGGCACCGGGGAGCTGTTTTTT.

This clone was found once. The gene calls are TRBV19 and TRBJ2-2; the D gene is possibly TRBD1 (5 bases). The V gene's germline CDR1 is LNHDA and CDR2 SQIVND (reference sequence). The CDR3 runs to 13 residues. V shed 6 bases and J shed 1 base, with 6 bases lying between them. CDR3 loop: CASRTGNTGELFF. Here the CDR3 DNA reads TGTGCCAGTAGAACAGGGAACACCGGGGAGCTGTTTTTT. Together with reference TRBV19 and TRBJ2-2, the CDR3 gives the full variable domain: DGGITQSPKYLFRKEGQNVTLSCEQNLNHDAMYWYRQDPGQGLRLIYYSQIVNDFQKGDIAEGYSVSREKKESFPLTVTSAQKNPTAFYLCASRTGNTGELFFGEGSRLTVL.

The chain carries TRBV6-1 and TRBJ1-2; 9 bases align to TRBD1. The CDR3 is 14 residues long. The germline CDR1 and CDR2 sequences are MNHNS and SASEGT. J gave up 7 bases and V 5 bases, and 8 bases lay outside the gene matches. The CDR3 reads CASSSGTDRGGYTF. CDR3 nucleotides: TGTGCCAGCAGTTCCGGGACGGACAGGGGTGGCTACACCTTC.

The V and J genes are TRBV7-2 and TRBJ2-7; tentative D call: TRBD2 (7 bases). Looked up from germline, CDR1 is SGHTA and CDR2 is FQGNSA. Deletions cut 3 bases from V and 6 bases from J, with 24 bases between. The CDR3 loop spans 17 amino acids. The DNA of the CDR3 is TGTGCCAGCAGCTTTCGTGTAGGGGGGGCCTCCTCGCGCGAGCAGTACTTC. Its protein product is CASSFRVGGASSREQYF.

This clone was observed once. The rearrangement links TRBV13 to TRBJ1-6; TRBD1 agrees at 7 bases. There are 16 residues in the CDR3. Unmatched junction bases numbered 10, after V lost 4 bases and J lost 7 bases. The germline gives CDR1 PRHDT, CDR2 FYEKMQ (reference sequence). The CDR3 loop reads CASSSTGTDYNSPLHF. The CDR3 bases are TGTGCCAGCAGCTCAACGGGGACAGACTACAATTCACCCCTCCACTTT.

The V and J genes are TRBV9 and TRBJ1-4, with 12 nucleotides matching TRBD1. The germline V gene encodes CDR1 SGDLS and CDR2 YYNGEE. This CDR3 spans 15 amino acids. V lost 3 bases to trimming and J lost 8 bases; unmatched junction nucleotides: 5. The CDR3 spells CASSAGDRGREKLFF. The CDR3 DNA is TGTGCCAGCAGCGCAGGGGACAGGGGGCGCGAAAAACTGTTTTTT.

CDR3 loop: CASSLGTGVQPQHF. As DNA, the CDR3 is TGTGCCAGCAGCTTAGGAACAGGGGTTCAGCCCCAGCATTTT. This rearrangement joins TRBV11-3 to TRBJ1-5; 7 bases align to TRBD1. The junction had 3 bases not matched to a gene; V was cut back by 1 base and J by 6 bases. Germline V lookup: CDR1 SGHNT, CDR2 YENEEA. The CDR3 consists of 14 residues.

This sequence joins TRBV2 and TRBJ1-5; D is undetermined. CDR1 and CDR2 from the germline V gene are SNHLY and FYNNEI. This CDR3 has 15 residues. Trimming removed 0 bases at V and 8 bases at J, with 14 bases between. In nucleotides, the CDR3 is TGTGCCAGCAGTGAAGCGCTTGGCCGCTCCGAGCCCCAGCATTTT. Protein: CASSEALGRSEPQHF.

The rearrangement joins TRBV19 to TRBJ2-2; no clear D gene. The germline V gene encodes CDR1 LNHDA and CDR2 SQIVND (reference sequence). V shed 3 bases and J shed 4 bases, with 9 bases lying between them. CDR3 length: 14 residues. This CDR3 reads CASSIGPGTGELFF. The CDR3 bases are TGTGCCAGTAGTATTGGCCCGGGCACCGGGGAGCTGTTTTTT.

The chain recombines TRBV5-1 with TRBJ2-3; 12 bases agree with TRBD2. Looked up from germline, CDR1 is SGHRS and CDR2 is YFSETQ. V dropped 0 bases and J dropped 1; count of bases not matched to a gene: 6. The CDR3 runs 18 residues. For the CDR3, the DNA is TGCGCCAGCAGCTTGGGGAGACTAGCGGGAGCTGGCACAGATACGCAGTATTTT. Translation: CASSLGRLAGAGTDTQYF.

The CDR3 DNA sequence: TGTGCCAGCAGTTATGTGGAGGGTGGCTACACCTTC. This translates into CASSYVEGGYTF. V is TRBV6-2 or TRBV6-3 and J is TRBJ1-2, with D uncertain. V was clipped by 3 bases and J by 7 bases, with 9 bases between them. Germline CDR1 MNHEY, CDR2 SVGEGT. The CDR3 is 12 amino acids.